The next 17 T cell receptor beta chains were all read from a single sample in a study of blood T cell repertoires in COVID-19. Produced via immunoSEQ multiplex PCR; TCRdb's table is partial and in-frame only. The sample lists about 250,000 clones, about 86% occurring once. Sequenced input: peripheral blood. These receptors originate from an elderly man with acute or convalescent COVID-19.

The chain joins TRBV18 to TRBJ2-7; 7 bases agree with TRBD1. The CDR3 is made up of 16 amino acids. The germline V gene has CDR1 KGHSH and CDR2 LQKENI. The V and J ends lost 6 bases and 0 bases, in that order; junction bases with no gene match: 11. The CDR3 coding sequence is TGTGCCAGCTCCCTGACCGGGACAGCGAGCTCCTACGAGCAGTACTTC. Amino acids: CASSLTGTASSYEQYF.

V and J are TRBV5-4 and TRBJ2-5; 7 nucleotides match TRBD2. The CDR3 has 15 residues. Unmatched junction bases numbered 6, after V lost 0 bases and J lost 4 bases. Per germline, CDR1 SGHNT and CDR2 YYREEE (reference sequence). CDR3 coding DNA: TGTGCCAGCAGCTTGGCGTCTAGCGGAAGAGAGACCCAGTACTTC. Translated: CASSLASSGRETQYF.

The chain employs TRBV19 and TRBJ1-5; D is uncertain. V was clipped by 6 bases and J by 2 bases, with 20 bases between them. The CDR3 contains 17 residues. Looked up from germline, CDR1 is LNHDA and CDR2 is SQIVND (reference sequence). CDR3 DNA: TGTGCCAGTAGCACGGTTTTATCGGGTTCGGGCAATCAGCCCCAGCATTTT. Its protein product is CASSTVLSGSGNQPQHF.

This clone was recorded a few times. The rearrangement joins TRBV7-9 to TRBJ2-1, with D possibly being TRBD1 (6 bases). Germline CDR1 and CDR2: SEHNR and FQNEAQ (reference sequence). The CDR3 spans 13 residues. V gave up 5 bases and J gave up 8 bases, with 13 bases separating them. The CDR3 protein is CASSTDRTYEQFF. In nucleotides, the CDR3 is TGTGCCAGCAGCACGGACAGAACCTATGAGCAGTTCTTC.

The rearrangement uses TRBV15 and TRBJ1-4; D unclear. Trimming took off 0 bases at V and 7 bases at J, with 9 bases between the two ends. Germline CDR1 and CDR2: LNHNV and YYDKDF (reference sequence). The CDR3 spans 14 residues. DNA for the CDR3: TGTGCCACCAGCAGAGATCAGTTCGTTGAAAAACTGTTTTTT. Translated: CATSRDQFVEKLFF. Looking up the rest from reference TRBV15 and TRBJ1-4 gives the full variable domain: DAMVIQNPRYQVTQFGKPVTLSCSQTLNHNVMYWYQQKSSQAPKLLFHYYDKDFNNEADTPDNFQSRRPNTSFCFLDIRSPGLGDTAMYLCATSRDQFVEKLFFGSGTQLSVL.

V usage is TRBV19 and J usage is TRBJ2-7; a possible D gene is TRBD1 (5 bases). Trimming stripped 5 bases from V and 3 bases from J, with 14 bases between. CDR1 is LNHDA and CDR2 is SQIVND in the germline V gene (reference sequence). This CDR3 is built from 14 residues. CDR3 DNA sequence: TGTGCCAGTAGTCCCCAACAGGACGTCTACGAGCAGTACTTC. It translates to CASSPQQDVYEQYF.

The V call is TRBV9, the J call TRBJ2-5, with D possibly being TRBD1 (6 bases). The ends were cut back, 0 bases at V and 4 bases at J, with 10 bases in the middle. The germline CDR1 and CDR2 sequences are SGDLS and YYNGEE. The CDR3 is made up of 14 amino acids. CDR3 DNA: TGTGCCAGCAGCGTAGCTTGGGGGCGAGAGACCCAGTACTTC. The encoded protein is CASSVAWGRETQYF.

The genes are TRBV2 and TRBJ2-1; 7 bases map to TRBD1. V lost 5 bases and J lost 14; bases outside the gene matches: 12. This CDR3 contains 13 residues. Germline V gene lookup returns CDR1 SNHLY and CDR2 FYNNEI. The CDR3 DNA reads TGTGCCAGCAGTCCCCAAGGGGGCCCTGGGGAGTTCTTC. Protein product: CASSPQGGPGEFF.

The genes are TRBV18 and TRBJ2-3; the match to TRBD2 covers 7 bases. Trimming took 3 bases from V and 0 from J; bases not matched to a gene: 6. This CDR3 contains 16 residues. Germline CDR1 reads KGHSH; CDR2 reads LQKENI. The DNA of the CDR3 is TGTGCCAGCTCACCTTCGGGAGGCCCTAGCACAGATACGCAGTATTTT. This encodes CASSPSGGPSTDTQYF.

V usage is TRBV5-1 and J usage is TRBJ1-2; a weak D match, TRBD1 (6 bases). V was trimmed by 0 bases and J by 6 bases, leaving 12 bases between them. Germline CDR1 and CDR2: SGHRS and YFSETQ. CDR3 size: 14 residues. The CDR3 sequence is CASSLEGGQNGYTF. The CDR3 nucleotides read TGCGCCAGCAGCTTGGAGGGGGGGCAGAATGGCTACACCTTC. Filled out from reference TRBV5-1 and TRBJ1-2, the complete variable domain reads KAGVTQTPRYLIKTRGQQVTLSCSPISGHRSVSWYQQTPGQGLQFLFEYFSETQRNKGNFPGRFSGRQFSNSRSEMNVSTLELGDSALYLCASSLEGGQNGYTFGSGTRLTVV.

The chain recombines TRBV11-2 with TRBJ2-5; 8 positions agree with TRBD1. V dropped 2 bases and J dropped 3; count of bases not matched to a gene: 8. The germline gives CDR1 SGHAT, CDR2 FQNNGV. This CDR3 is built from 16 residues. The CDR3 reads CASSLLARQGKETQYF. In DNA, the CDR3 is TGTGCCAGCAGCTTACTCGCGAGACAGGGGAAAGAGACCCAGTACTTC.

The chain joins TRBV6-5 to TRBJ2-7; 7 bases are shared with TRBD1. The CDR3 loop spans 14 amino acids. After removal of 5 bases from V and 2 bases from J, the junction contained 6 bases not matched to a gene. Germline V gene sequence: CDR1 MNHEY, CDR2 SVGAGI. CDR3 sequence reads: CASSRQGFPYEQYF. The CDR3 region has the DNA TGTGCCAGCAGTAGACAGGGTTTTCCCTACGAGCAGTACTTC.

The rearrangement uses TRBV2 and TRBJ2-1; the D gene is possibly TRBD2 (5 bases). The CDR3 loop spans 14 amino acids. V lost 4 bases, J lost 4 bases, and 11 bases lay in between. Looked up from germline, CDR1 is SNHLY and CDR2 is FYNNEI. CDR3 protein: CASSGGSGYNEQFF. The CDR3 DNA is TGTGCCAGCAGTGGAGGGAGTGGTTACAATGAGCAGTTCTTC.

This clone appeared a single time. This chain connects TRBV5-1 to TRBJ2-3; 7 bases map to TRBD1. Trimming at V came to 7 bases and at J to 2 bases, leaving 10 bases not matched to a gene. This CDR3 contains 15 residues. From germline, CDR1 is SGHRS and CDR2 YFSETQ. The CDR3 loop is CASCRQGVYTDTQYF. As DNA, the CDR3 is TGCGCCAGCTGCCGACAGGGAGTTTACACAGATACGCAGTATTTT.

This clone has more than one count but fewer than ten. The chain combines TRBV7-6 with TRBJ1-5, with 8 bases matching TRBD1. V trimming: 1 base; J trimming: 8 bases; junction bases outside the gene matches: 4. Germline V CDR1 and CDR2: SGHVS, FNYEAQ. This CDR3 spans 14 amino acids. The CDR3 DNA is TGTGCCAGCAGCTTAGACCAGGGGGCAAAGCCCCAGCATTTT. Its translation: CASSLDQGAKPQHF. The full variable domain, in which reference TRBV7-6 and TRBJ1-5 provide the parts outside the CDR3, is GAGVSQSPRYKVTKRGQDVALRCDPISGHVSLYWYRQALGQGPEFLTYFNYEAQQDKSGLPNDRFSAERPEGSISTLTIQRTEQRDSAMYRCASSLDQGAKPQHFGDGTRLSIL.

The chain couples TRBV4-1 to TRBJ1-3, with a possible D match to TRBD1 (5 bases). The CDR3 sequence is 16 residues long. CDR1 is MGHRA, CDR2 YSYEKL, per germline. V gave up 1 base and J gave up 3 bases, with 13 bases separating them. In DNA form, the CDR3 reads TGCGCCAGCAGCCAAGTTATGACAGCGAGTGGAAACACCATATATTTT. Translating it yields CASSQVMTASGNTIYF.

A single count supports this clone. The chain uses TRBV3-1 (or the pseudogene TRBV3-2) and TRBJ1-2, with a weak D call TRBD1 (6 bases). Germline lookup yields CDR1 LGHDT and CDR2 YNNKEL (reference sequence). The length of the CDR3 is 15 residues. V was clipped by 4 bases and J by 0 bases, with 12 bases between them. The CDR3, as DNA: TGTGCCAGCAGCCGACCCACAGGGACTAACTATGGCTACACCTTC. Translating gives CASSRPTGTNYGYTF.